This TCR beta chain was recovered during a study of CD8+CD57+ T cells in acquired aplastic anemia. Using genomic DNA as the template, TCR beta VDJ and CDR3 profiling was carried out. TCRdb itself ran the reads through MiXCR, one entry per CDR3 protein. Among hundreds of thousands of distinct CDR3 sequences, roughly 64% were seen once, and the ten largest hold approximately 4%. The CDR3 loop spans 14 amino acids. Per the germline V gene, CDR1 is LNHDA and CDR2 is SQIVND (reference sequence). Trimming removed 6 bases from V and 8 bases from J; junction bases left unmatched: 8. This clonotype came up many times.

The TCR was taken from a human donor in good health, serving as a control. Sequenced: sorted CD4+, CD8+, or CD8+CD57+ T cells (not recorded which) from PBMCs. V usage is TRBV19 and J usage is TRBJ1-4, with 8 bases matching TRBD1. The CDR3 here is CASRRTGRREKLFF. The DNA for the CDR3 is TGTGCCAGTAGAAGGACAGGGAGGAGAGAAAAACTGTTTTTT.